The 27 T cell receptor beta chains below were found in one sample sequenced in a study of T cells in Graves' hyperthyroidism and ophthalmopathy. Authors of the study amplified TCR beta CDR3 regions from RNA transcripts. The HTBI set primed first-round TCR CDR3 RT-PCR. In TCRdb, the multiplex PCR reads were re-called with MiXCR into one record per CDR3 protein. The top ten hold roughly a fifth of the sample, which has about 410,000 distinct CDR3 sequences, about 14% seen once. Sequencing was done on a sample of blood. The receptors were sampled from a woman between 25 and 40 years old with Graves' ophthalmopathy.

This clonotype was picked up a small number of times. The genes are TRBV6-6 and TRBJ1-2; 7 bases map to TRBD1. Losses at the gene ends were 2 bases for V and 4 bases for J; bases not matched to a gene: 10. The V gene's germline CDR1 is MNHNY and CDR2 SVGAGI (reference sequence). This CDR3 has 16 residues. DNA of the CDR3: TGTGCCAGCAGTTACCAGACAGGGCGCGATCGCTATGGCTACACCTTC. Encoded protein: CASSYQTGRDRYGYTF.

This clonotype was detected ten times or more. V and J are TRBV28 and TRBJ1-5; the D gene is possibly TRBD1 (6 bases). CDR1 and CDR2 (germline): MDHEN, SYDVKM. This CDR3 has 15 amino acids. The germline V and J ends were trimmed by 4 bases and 2 bases, with 12 bases remaining between them. CDR3 nucleotides: TGTGCCAGCAGTTCTACAGGGACCGGCAATCAGCCCCAGCATTTT. Encoded protein: CASSSTGTGNQPQHF.

The chain has TRBV12-3 or TRBV12-4 and TRBJ2-7; D perhaps matches TRBD1 (5 bases). The V and J ends lost 3 bases and 4 bases respectively, with 7 bases between them. This CDR3 has 12 residues. The CDR3 DNA is TGTGCCAGCAGTTTTGGGGCTTACGAGCAGTACTTC. Translated: CASSFGAYEQYF.

The rearrangement links TRBV10-2 to TRBJ1-5; TRBD1 agrees at 8 bases. Germline CDR1 WSHSY, CDR2 SAAADI. The CDR3 spans 14 residues. Trimming removed 7 bases from V and 3 bases from J; junction bases left unmatched: 5. CDR3 sequence reads: CASNPGQDNQPQHF. The CDR3 DNA reads as TGCGCCAGCAATCCGGGACAGGACAATCAGCCCCAGCATTTT.

This clonotype was seen ten or more times. This rearrangement joins TRBV4-2 to TRBJ2-7; D is unresolved. V lost 2 bases, J lost 0 bases, and 8 bases lay in between. Germline CDR1 reads LGHNA; CDR2 reads YNFKEQ. The CDR3 is 14 residues long. The CDR3 reads CASSQHSSSYEQYF. Written as DNA, the CDR3 is TGTGCCAGCAGCCAACACAGTAGCTCCTACGAGCAGTACTTC.

Turning to this clonotype: The final CDR3 position lacks the conserved phenylalanine or tryptophan, pointing to a likely read error. The rearrangement joins TRBV2 to TRBJ2-1; no firm D call. The J call may not be correct, given that the DNA end is closer to TRBJ2-5. Germline CDR1 and CDR2: SNHLY and FYNNEI. This CDR3 is 11 amino acids long. The DNA for the CDR3 is TGTGCCAGCAGTGAGGTTGAGACCCAGTACTCC. Protein product: CASSEVETQYS.

This clonotype appeared many times. The chain's CDR3 is CASRGDRRARDPHYEQYF. CDR3 in DNA: TGTGCCAGCAGGGGGGACCGACGAGCTAGAGACCCTCACTACGAGCAGTACTTC. The chain joins TRBV6-2 or TRBV6-3 to TRBJ2-7; D possibly matches TRBD1 or TRBD2 (5 bases each). The CDR3 totals 18 residues. Germline CDR1 and CDR2: MNHEY and SVGEGT. V was shortened by 6 bases and J by 3 bases, with 27 bases between the two germline ends.

This clonotype was detected ten times or more. The chain uses TRBV11-1 and TRBJ2-1, with D possibly being TRBD2 (5 bases). Germline lookup yields CDR1 SGHAT and CDR2 FQDESV (reference sequence). The CDR3 is made up of 16 amino acids. Trimming removed 2 bases at V and 0 bases at J, with 11 bases between. CDR3 residues: CASSLQPGSSYNEQFF. DNA of the CDR3: TGTGCCAGCAGCTTACAGCCGGGAAGCTCCTACAATGAGCAGTTCTTC.

This clonotype was seen many times. The V gene is TRBV10-3, the J gene TRBJ2-3, with 7 bases lining up with TRBD1. The CDR3 length is 13 residues. In germline, CDR1 is ENHRY, CDR2 SYGVKD. The J segment lost 5 bases and the V segment lost 5 bases, leaving 4 bases of the junction unmatched. The CDR3 protein is CAISYRGEDTQYF. CDR3 DNA: TGTGCCATCAGTTACAGGGGAGAAGATACGCAGTATTTT.

This clonotype was counted a few times. V usage is TRBV5-1 and J usage is TRBJ2-3; 8 bases line up with TRBD2. This CDR3 has 14 residues. V gave up 5 bases and J gave up 2 bases; unmatched junction bases: 4. Germline V gene lookup returns CDR1 SGHRS and CDR2 YFSETQ. In DNA form, the CDR3 reads TGCGCCAGCAGTCAGCGGGGGCCCACAGATACGCAGTATTTT. Its protein is CASSQRGPTDTQYF.

In its sample, this clonotype was seen many times. The chain joins TRBV5-5 to TRBJ1-1, with a weak D call TRBD1 (6 bases). The V gene lost 6 bases and the J gene lost 0 bases, with 12 bases spanning the gap. This CDR3 spans 14 amino acids. From germline, CDR1 is SGHKS and CDR2 YYEKEE (reference sequence). CDR3 coding DNA: TGTGCCAGCACCGTGAGGGGGATGAACACTGAAGCTTTCTTT. This sequence encodes CASTVRGMNTEAFF.

This clonotype was seen repeatedly, ten times or more. The V gene is TRBV12-3 or TRBV12-4, the J gene TRBJ1-1; 7 nucleotides agree with TRBD1. Losses at the gene ends were 5 bases for V and 11 bases for J; bases not matched to a gene: 14. The CDR3 extends over 14 amino acids. In nucleotides, the CDR3 is TGTGCCAGCAGTAACGATTACAGGGGAGTAGGGGCTTTCTTT. This sequence encodes CASSNDYRGVGAFF.

For this clonotype: One base away lies a much larger clone, so this may be a sequencing read error. The chain is built from TRBV18 and TRBJ1-2; unclear D gene. The germline CDR1 and CDR2 sequences are KGHSH and LQKENI. Trimming took off 1 base at V and 8 bases at J, with 17 bases between the two ends. The CDR3 is 15 amino acids. Written as DNA, the CDR3 is TGTGCCAGCTCACCACGGTTCGTGGAAGAGGTAGGCTACACCTTC. As protein: CASSPRFVEEVGYTF.

This clonotype has only a few counts. J is TRBJ1-1 and V is TRBV15; D is unresolved. The CDR3 extends over 16 amino acids. The germline V gene has CDR1 LNHNV and CDR2 YYDKDF (reference sequence). V was trimmed by 0 bases and J by 4 bases, leaving 15 bases between them. CDR3 coding DNA: TGTGCCACCAGCAGAGATCGTCTCGGGGATAGCACTGAAGCTTTCTTT. It is translated as CATSRDRLGDSTEAFF.

This clonotype was seen a single time. A much larger clone lies a single base off, so this may be a read error. The chain recombines TRBV6-1 with TRBJ2-7; D might be TRBD1 (5 bases). This CDR3 spans 14 amino acids. CDR1 and CDR2 (germline): MNHNS, SASEGT. Trimming stripped 4 bases from V and 2 bases from J, with 12 bases between. The CDR3 protein is CASSGEVTAYEQYF. The CDR3, as DNA: TGTGCCAGCAGTGGAGAAGTGACAGCCTACGAGCAGTACTTC.

Points on this clonotype: An end of the junction differs from the germline gene, which may be a read error. The V gene is TRBV4-1, the J gene TRBJ1-2; 10 nucleotides agree with TRBD1. The length of the CDR3 is 15 residues. Looked up from germline, CDR1 is MGHRA and CDR2 is YSYEKL. The DNA of the CDR3 is TGCGCCAGCGGCCACCCGGGACAGGGGTCTCTTGGCTACACCTTC. Protein product: CASGHPGQGSLGYTF.

The table lists this clonotype with many counts. V and J are TRBV20-1 and TRBJ1-4; D not certain. Trimming removed 0 bases from V and 7 bases from J, with 12 bases in between. Per germline, CDR1 DFQATT and CDR2 SNEGSKA (reference sequence). CDR3 length equals 14 residues. The CDR3 DNA follows: TGCAGTGCTAGAGATCTCGGACGGGCTGAAAAACTGTTTTTT. Translated, it gives CSARDLGRAEKLFF.

This clonotype was seen repeatedly, ten times or more. V is TRBV20-1 and J is TRBJ2-1; D tentatively fits TRBD1 or TRBD2 (7 bases each). Germline CDR1 and CDR2: DFQATT and SNEGSKA (reference sequence). V was shortened by 6 bases and J by 0 bases, with 18 bases between the two germline ends. This CDR3 contains 16 residues. DNA for the CDR3: TGCAGTGCCCGGACAGGCGGGGGAAGCTCCTACAATGAGCAGTTCTTC. Translating gives CSARTGGGSSYNEQFF.

The J gene is TRBJ2-7, the V gene TRBV4-2, with 8 bases that match TRBD1. V trimming: 1 base; J trimming: 7 bases; junction bases outside the gene matches: 6. The CDR3 spans 14 residues. Per germline, CDR1 LGHNA and CDR2 YNFKEQ. CDR3 coding DNA: TGTGCCAGCAGCCAAGGGACAGGGCGATCGGAGCAGTACTTC. Translation: CASSQGTGRSEQYF.

This clonotype was counted ten times or more. The V and J genes are TRBV10-3 and TRBJ1-2, with a tentative D call TRBD1 (6 bases). The CDR3 runs to 15 residues. V was pared by 8 bases and J by 2 bases, with 18 bases between. The germline V gene has CDR1 ENHRY and CDR2 SYGVKD. The CDR3 protein is CAISPGGHINYGYTF. The CDR3 DNA follows: TGTGCCATCTCTCCCGGGGGCCATATCAACTATGGCTACACCTTC.

This clonotype was observed many times. J is TRBJ1-1 and V is TRBV6-2 or TRBV6-3; D not certain. This CDR3 is 14 amino acids long. V was clipped by 5 bases and J by 4 bases, with 14 bases between them. The germline CDR1 and CDR2 sequences are MNHEY and SVGEGT. CDR3 sequence (DNA): TGTGCCAGCAGTGCAACGGGAGAGAGCACTGAAGCTTTCTTT. This gives the protein CASSATGESTEAFF.

Ten or more counts support this clonotype. The chain employs TRBV20-1 and TRBJ2-2; the match to TRBD2 covers 10 bases. The CDR3 contains 15 residues. With 5 bases clipped from V and 1 base from J, the junction kept 4 bases outside the gene matches. Germline V gives CDR1 DFQATT, CDR2 SNEGSKA (reference sequence). The CDR3 region is CSAEIAGGNTGELFF. The CDR3 DNA is TGCAGTGCTGAGATAGCGGGGGGGAACACCGGGGAGCTGTTTTTT.

The table lists this clonotype with many counts. The chain links TRBV5-1 to TRBJ2-6, with 7 positions matching TRBD2. Germline V gene lookup returns CDR1 SGHRS and CDR2 YFSETQ. The CDR3 spans 15 residues. V lost 3 bases and J lost 0; bases outside the gene matches: 0. The CDR3 DNA follows: TGCGCCAGCAGCTGGGGGGGCTCTGGGGCCAACGTCCTGACTTTC. This translates into CASSWGGSGANVLTF.

The V gene is TRBV19, the J gene TRBJ1-2; tentatively, D is TRBD1 (5 bases). V was trimmed by 0 bases and J by 3 bases, leaving 17 bases between them. The CDR3 totals 17 residues. Germline CDR1 is LNHDA and CDR2 is SQIVND (reference sequence). CDR3 in DNA: TGTGCCAGTAGTATAGATCTATTTTCAGGGTTATACTATGGCTACACCTTC. Translating it yields CASSIDLFSGLYYGYTF.

This clonotype was detected only a few times. The chain combines TRBV28 with TRBJ2-2; D is possibly TRBD1 or TRBD2 (7 bases each). V was pared by 9 bases and J by 8 bases, with 19 bases between. The CDR3 sequence is 14 residues long. Germline loops: CDR1 MDHEN, CDR2 SYDVKM. CDR3 region: CASQGEGKLGELFF. CDR3 coding DNA: TGTGCCAGTCAGGGGGAGGGGAAGCTGGGGGAGCTGTTTTTT.

This clonotype was seen at least ten times. The CDR3 coding sequence is TGTGCCAGCAGCAGGACGAGCTCCTACGAGCAGTACTTC. Residues: CASSRTSSYEQYF. The V and J genes are TRBV12-3 or TRBV12-4 and TRBJ2-7; D gene uncertain. Deletions cut 6 bases from V and 0 bases from J, with 9 bases between. The CDR3 runs 13 residues.

This clonotype was observed many times. V usage is TRBV7-9 and J usage is TRBJ2-2; no clear D gene. From germline, CDR1 is SEHNR and CDR2 FQNEAQ (reference sequence). The CDR3 covers 14 residues. V lost 3 bases and J 1 base, leaving 6 bases between the germline ends. The DNA for the CDR3 is TGTGCCAGCAGCTTGTCAGAGAACACCGGGGAGCTGTTTTTT. Translated: CASSLSENTGELFF.